This note documents a single TCR beta chain sequence. No antigen is known for it. The sample originates from a study of regulatory T cells in long-lasting Graves disease. Through Arm-PCR of CDR3 regions and iRepertoire HTBI primers, TCR beta libraries were built. TCRdb fed the multiplex PCR reads into MiXCR, producing one record per CDR3 protein. Of hundreds of thousands of distinct CDR3 sequences detected, around 16% appear once; the ten largest clones hold around 12%. Study-wide results and limits: New patients shared some 890 public clonotypes, fewer than the approximately 3,000 shared by persistent patients.

Time point indicated: newly diagnosed GD, antithyroid drugs for less than 3 months. The TCR library was made from RNA extracted from PBMCs. Germline CDR1 reads MNHEY; CDR2 reads SMNVEV (reference sequence). V lost 2 bases and J lost 6, with 14 bases in between. The CDR3 consists of 15 residues. Separately, the same data were catalogued under a study of T cells in Graves' hyperthyroidism and ophthalmopathy. From that second work: It was considered stable Graves' hyperthyroidism when ophthalmopathy did not progress within 18 months. TCR CDR3 underwent first-round RT-PCR with the HTBI primer set.

V gene TRBV27 combines with J gene TRBJ2-1, with D unresolved. The input for sequencing was peripheral blood mononuclear cells (PBMCs), taken at new diagnosis, from a patient treated with antithyroid drugs. This TCR was recovered from a man in his late teens or twenties with Graves disease. The CDR3 DNA is TGTGCCAGCAGTTTAGTCCTTCGGGCGTCCAATGAGCAGTTCTTC. It yields the protein CASSLVLRASNEQFF.